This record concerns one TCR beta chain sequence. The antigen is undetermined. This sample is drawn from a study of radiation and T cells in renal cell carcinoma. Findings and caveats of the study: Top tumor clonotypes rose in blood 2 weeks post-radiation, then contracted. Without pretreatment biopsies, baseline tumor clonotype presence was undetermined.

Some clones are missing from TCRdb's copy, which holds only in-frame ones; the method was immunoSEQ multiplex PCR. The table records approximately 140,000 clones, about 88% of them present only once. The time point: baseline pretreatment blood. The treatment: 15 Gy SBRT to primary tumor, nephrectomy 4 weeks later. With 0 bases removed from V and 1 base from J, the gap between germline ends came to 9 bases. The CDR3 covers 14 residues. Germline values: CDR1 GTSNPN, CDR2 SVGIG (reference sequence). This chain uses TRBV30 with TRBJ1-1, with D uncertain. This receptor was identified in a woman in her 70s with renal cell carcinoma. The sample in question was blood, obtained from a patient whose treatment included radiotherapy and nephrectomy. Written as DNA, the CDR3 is TGTGCCTGGAGTGTTCGGACCGGGAACACTGAAGCTTTCTTT. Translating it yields CAWSVRTGNTEAFF.